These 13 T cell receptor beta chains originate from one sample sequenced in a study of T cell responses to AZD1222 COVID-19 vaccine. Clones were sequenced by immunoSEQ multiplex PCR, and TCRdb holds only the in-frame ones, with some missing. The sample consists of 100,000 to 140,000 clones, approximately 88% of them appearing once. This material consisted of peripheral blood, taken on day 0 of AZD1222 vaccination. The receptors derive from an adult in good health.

The CDR3 loop reads CAISESRDTGELFF. The DNA for the CDR3 is TGTGCCATCAGTGAGTCTCGGGACACCGGGGAGCTGTTTTTT. The chain is built from TRBV10-3 and TRBJ2-2; the D is unclear. Deletions cut 0 bases from V and 3 bases from J, with 5 bases between. CDR1 and CDR2 (germline): ENHRY, SYGVKD. CDR3 length equals 14 residues.

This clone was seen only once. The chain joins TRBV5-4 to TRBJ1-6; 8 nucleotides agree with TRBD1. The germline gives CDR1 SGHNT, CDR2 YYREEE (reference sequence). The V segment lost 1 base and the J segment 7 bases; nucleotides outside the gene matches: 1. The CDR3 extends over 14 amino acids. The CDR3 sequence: CASSLQGANSPLHF. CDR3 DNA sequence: TGTGCCAGCAGCTTGCAGGGGGCGAATTCACCCCTCCACTTT.

The CDR3 sequence is CASSPQRGPGEKLFF. For the CDR3, the DNA is TGTGCCAGTAGTCCTCAGAGGGGGCCGGGTGAAAAACTGTTTTTT. The V and J genes are TRBV19 and TRBJ1-4, with TRBD1 identical over 7 bases. This CDR3 contains 15 residues. Germline CDR1 LNHDA, CDR2 SQIVND (reference sequence). V gave up 5 bases and J gave up 7 bases; unmatched junction bases: 10.

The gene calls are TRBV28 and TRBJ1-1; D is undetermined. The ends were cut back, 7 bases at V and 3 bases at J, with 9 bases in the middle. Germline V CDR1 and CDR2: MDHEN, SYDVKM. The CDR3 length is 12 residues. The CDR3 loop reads CASNEAHTEAFF. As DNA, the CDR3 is TGTGCCAGCAATGAGGCCCACACTGAAGCTTTCTTT. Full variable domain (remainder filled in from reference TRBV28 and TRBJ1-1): DVKVTQSSRYLVKRTGEKVFLECVQDMDHENMFWYRQDPGLGLRLIYFSYDVKMKEKGDIPEGYSVSREKKERFSLILESASTNQTSMYLCASNEAHTEAFFGQGTRLTVV.

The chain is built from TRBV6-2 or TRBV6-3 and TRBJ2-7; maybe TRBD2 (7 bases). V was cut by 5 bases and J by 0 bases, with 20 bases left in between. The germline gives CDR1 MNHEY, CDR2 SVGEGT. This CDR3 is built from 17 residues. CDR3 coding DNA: TGTGCCAGCAGTAAGGGGGGGCCAGGGTCGAGCTCCTACGAGCAGTACTTC. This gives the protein CASSKGGPGSSSYEQYF.

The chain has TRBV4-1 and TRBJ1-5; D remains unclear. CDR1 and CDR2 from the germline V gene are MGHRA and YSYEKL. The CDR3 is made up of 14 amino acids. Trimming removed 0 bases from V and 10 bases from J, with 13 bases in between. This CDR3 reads CASSQDLDVGPQHF. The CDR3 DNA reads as TGCGCCAGCAGCCAAGATCTTGACGTGGGACCCCAGCATTTT.

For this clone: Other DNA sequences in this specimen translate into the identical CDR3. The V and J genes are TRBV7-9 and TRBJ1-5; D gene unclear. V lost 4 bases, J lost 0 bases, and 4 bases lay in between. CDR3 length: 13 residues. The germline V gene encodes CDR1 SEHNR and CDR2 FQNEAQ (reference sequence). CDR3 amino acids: CASSSYSNQPQHF. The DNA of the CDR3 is TGTGCCAGCAGCTCGTATAGCAATCAGCCCCAGCATTTT. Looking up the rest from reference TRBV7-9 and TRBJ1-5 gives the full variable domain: DTGVSQNPRHKITKRGQNVTFRCDPISEHNRLYWYRQTLGQGPEFLTYFQNEAQLEKSRLLSDRFSAERPKGSFSTLEIQRTEQGDSAMYLCASSSYSNQPQHFGDGTRLSIL.

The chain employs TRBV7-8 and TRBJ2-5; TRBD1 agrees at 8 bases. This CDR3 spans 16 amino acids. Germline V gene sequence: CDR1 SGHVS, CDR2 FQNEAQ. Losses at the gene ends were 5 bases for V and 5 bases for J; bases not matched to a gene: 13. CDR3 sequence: CASSRAWTGTRETQYF. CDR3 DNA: TGTGCCAGCAGCCGAGCCTGGACAGGGACCAGGGAGACCCAGTACTTC.

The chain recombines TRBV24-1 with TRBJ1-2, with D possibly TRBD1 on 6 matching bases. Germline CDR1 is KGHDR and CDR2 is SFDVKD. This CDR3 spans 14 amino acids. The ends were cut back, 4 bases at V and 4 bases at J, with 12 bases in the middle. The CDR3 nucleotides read TGTGCCACCAGTGACCGTACAGGGACCTATGGCTACACCTTC. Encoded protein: CATSDRTGTYGYTF.

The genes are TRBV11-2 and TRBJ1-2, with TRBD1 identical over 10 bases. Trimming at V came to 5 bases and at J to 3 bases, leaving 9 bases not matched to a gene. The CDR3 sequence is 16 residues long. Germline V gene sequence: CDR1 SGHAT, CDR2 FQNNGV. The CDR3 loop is CASSPAAGTGDYGYTF. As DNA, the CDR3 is TGTGCCAGCAGCCCCGCGGCGGGGACAGGGGACTATGGCTACACCTTC.

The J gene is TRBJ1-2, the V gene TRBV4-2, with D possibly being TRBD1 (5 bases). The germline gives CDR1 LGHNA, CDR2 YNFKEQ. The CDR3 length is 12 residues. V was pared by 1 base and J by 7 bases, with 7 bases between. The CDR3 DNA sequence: TGTGCCAGCAGCCAAGCAGGGTTTGGCTACACCTTC. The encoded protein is CASSQAGFGYTF.

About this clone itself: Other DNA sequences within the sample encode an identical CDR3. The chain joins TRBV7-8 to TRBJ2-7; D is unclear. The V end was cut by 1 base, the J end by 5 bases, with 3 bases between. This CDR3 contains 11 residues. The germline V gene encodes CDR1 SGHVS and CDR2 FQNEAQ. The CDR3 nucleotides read TGTGCCAGCAGCTTAGTCCACGAGCAGTACTTC. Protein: CASSLVHEQYF.

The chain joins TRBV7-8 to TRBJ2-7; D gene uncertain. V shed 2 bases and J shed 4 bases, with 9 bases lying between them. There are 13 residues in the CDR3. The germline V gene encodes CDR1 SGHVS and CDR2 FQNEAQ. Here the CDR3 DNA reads TGTGCCAGCAGCTTACCGTCCGGATACGAGCAGTACTTC. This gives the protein CASSLPSGYEQYF.